This is a list of T cell receptor beta chains from one sample in a study of shared clonotypes between healthy human individuals. Some clones are missing from TCRdb's copy, which holds only in-frame ones; the method was immunoSEQ multiplex PCR. The data hold around 980,000 clones, with approximately 78% observed a single time. Sequencing was performed on memory CD4+ T cells from PBMCs. The receptors were sampled from a man aged 18 to 30 in good health. Some clones in this sample may be carry-over from other donors' samples. The CDR3 runs from the conserved cysteine through the conserved F or W. Each record gives: clone size, J gene, D gene, V gene, CDR3 protein, CDR3 DNA. A D gene is named only where the DNA matches it firmly. Only some rows state a clone size, as once, few, many or a class for expanded clones.

clone_size: NA
j_call: TRBJ2-1
d_call: NA
v_call: TRBV11-2
cdr3_aa: CASSLLSTEGSYNEQFF
cdr3_nt: TGTGCCAGCAGCTTATTGAGCACGGAGGGCTCCTACAATGAGCAGTTCTTC

clone_size: NA
j_call: TRBJ2-7
d_call: TRBD2
v_call: TRBV27
cdr3_aa: CASKWAGAIYEQYF
cdr3_nt: TGTGCCAGCAAGTGGGCGGGAGCGATCTACGAGCAGTACTTC

clone_size: NA
j_call: TRBJ1-1
d_call: NA
v_call: TRBV9
cdr3_aa: CASSEQNTEAFF
cdr3_nt: TGTGCCAGCAGCGAACAGAACACTGAAGCTTTCTTT

clone_size: NA
j_call: TRBJ2-1
d_call: TRBD2
v_call: TRBV5-4
cdr3_aa: CASSPRGAGVVSDEQFF
cdr3_nt: TGTGCCAGCAGCCCCAGGGGAGCGGGAGTAGTAAGCGATGAGCAGTTCTTC

clone_size: once
j_call: TRBJ2-5
d_call: NA
v_call: TRBV5-1
cdr3_aa: CASSLVASGETQYF
cdr3_nt: TGCGCCAGCAGCTTGGTGGCCTCGGGGGAGACCCAGTACTTC

clone_size: NA
j_call: TRBJ2-5
d_call: TRBD1
v_call: TRBV5-8
cdr3_aa: CASSQESQGAGETQYF
cdr3_nt: TGTGCCAGCAGCCAAGAATCCCAGGGGGCCGGAGAGACCCAGTACTTC

clone_size: many
j_call: TRBJ1-2
d_call: TRBD1
v_call: TRBV4-2
cdr3_aa: CASSQGDRDYGYTF
cdr3_nt: TGTGCCAGCAGCCAAGGCGACAGGGACTATGGCTACACCTTC

clone_size: NA
j_call: TRBJ2-5
d_call: NA
v_call: TRBV5-1
cdr3_aa: CASSLTSRRPGETQYF
cdr3_nt: TGCGCCAGCAGCTTGACCTCACGGCGCCCCGGGGAGACCCAGTACTTC

clone_size: few
j_call: TRBJ1-5
d_call: NA
v_call: TRBV6-6
cdr3_aa: CGTGVGEGQPQHF
cdr3_nt: TGTGGTACCGGAGTGGGGGAGGGTCAGCCCCAGCATTTT

clone_size: once
j_call: TRBJ1-5
d_call: NA
v_call: TRBV4-1
cdr3_aa: CASSQVRGGQPQHF
cdr3_nt: TGCGCCAGCAGCCAAGTCCGGGGTGGTCAGCCCCAGCATTTT